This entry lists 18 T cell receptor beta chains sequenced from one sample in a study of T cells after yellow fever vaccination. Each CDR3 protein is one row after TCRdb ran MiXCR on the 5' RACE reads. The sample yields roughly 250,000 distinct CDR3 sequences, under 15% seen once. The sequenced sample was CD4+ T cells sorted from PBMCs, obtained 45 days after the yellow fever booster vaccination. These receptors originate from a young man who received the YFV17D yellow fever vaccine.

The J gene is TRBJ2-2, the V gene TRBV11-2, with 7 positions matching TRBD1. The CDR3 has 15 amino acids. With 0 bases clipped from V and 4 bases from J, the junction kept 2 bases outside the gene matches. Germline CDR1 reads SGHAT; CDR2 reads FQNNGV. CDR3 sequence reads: CASSLETGLTGELFF. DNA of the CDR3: TGTGCCAGCAGCTTAGAGACAGGGCTCACCGGGGAGCTGTTTTTT. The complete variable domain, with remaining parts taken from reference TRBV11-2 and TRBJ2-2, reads EAGVAQSPRYKIIEKRQSVAFWCNPISGHATLYWYQQILGQGPKLLIQFQNNGVVDDSQLPKDRFSAERLKGVDSTLKIQPAKLEDSAVYLCASSLETGLTGELFFGEGSRLTVL.

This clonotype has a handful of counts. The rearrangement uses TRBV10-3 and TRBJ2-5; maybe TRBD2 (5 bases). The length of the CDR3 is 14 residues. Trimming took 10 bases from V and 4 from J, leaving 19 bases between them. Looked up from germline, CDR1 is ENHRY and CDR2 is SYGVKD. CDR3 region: CATEAGNSRETQYF. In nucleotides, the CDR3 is TGTGCCACCGAGGCGGGTAATAGTAGAGAGACCCAGTACTTC.

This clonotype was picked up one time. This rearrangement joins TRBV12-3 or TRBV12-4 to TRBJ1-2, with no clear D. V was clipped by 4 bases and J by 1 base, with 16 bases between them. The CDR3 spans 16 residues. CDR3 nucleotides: TGTGCCAGCAGTTACCAGTCCCCAAGGCGTAACTATGGCTACACCTTC. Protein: CASSYQSPRRNYGYTF.

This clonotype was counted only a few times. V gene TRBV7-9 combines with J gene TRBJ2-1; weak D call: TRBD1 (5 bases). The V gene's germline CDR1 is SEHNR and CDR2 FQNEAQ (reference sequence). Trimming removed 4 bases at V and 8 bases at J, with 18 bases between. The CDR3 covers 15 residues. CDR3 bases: TGTGCCAGCAGCTCGTCATGGGGCTGGGGCGATGAGCAGTTCTTC. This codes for CASSSSWGWGDEQFF.

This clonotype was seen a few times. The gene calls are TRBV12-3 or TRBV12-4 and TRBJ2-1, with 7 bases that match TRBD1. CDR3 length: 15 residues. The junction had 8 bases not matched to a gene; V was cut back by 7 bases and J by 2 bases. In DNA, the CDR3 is TGTGCCAGCAAAGGGGGCTCCCTCCCCTACAATGAGCAGTTCTTC. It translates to CASKGGSLPYNEQFF.

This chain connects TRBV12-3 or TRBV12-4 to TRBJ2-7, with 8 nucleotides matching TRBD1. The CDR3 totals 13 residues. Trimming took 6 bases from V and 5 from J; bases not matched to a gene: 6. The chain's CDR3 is CASSPGTGDEQYF. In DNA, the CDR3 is TGTGCCAGCAGCCCCGGGACAGGCGACGAGCAGTACTTC.

The CDR3 bases are TGTGCCAGCAGCAGAAGCGGAGCCGGAGGGGAAAAACTGTTTTTT. It codes for CASSRSGAGGEKLFF. The genes are TRBV7-8 and TRBJ1-4; no firm D call. The CDR3 length is 15 residues. Germline V lookup: CDR1 SGHVS, CDR2 FQNEAQ. With 5 bases removed from V and 8 bases from J, the gap between germline ends came to 18 bases.

CDR3 sequence (DNA): TGTGCCAGTACCGGGTTGGGTGAGCAGTTCTTC. This translates into CASTGLGEQFF. The chain links TRBV19 to TRBJ2-1; D is unclear. V lost 7 bases and J lost 9, with 10 bases in between. The length of the CDR3 is 11 residues. Germline values: CDR1 LNHDA, CDR2 SQIVND (reference sequence).

The DNA for the CDR3 is TGCGCCAGCAGCTTGACAGGGATCAGGTTCTTC. This codes for CASSLTGIRFF. The chain joins TRBV5-1 to TRBJ2-1; a weak D match, TRBD1 (6 bases). With 1 base removed from V and 15 bases from J, the gap between germline ends came to 11 bases. This CDR3 contains 11 residues. Per the germline V gene, CDR1 is SGHRS and CDR2 is YFSETQ.

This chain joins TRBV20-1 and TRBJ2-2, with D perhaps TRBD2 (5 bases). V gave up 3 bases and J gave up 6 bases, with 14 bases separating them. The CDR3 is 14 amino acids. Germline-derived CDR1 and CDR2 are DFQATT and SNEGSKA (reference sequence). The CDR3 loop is CSASFVGGSGELFF. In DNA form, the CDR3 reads TGCAGTGCTAGTTTCGTCGGCGGGTCCGGGGAGCTGTTTTTT.

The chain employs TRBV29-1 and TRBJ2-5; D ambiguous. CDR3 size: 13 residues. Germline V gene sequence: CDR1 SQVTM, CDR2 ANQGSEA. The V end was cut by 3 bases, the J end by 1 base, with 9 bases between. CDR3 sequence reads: CSVDGQIQETQYF. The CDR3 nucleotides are TGCAGCGTTGATGGGCAGATCCAAGAGACCCAGTACTTC.

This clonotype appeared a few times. The CDR3 region has the DNA TGTGCCAGCGGGCGACAAGAGACCCAGTACTTC. Its protein product is CASGRQETQYF. The chain joins TRBV7-2 to TRBJ2-5; D not resolved. V dropped 8 bases and J dropped 2 bases, with 6 bases sitting between them. This CDR3 is built from 11 residues. CDR1 is SGHTA and CDR2 is FQGNSA in the germline V gene.

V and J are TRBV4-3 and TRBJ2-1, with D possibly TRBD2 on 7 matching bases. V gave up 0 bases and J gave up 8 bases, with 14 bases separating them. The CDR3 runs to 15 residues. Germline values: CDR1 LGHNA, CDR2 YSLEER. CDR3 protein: CASSQDRRGGYEQFF. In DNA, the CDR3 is TGCGCCAGCAGCCAAGATCGAAGGGGGGGTTATGAGCAGTTCTTC.

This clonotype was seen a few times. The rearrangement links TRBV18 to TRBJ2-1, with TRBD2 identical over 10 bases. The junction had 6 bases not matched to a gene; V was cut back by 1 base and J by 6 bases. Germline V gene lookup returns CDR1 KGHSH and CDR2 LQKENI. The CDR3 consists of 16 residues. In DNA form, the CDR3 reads TGTGCCAGCTCACCACGTCCTAGCGGGGGTTCCAATGAGCAGTTCTTC. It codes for CASSPRPSGGSNEQFF. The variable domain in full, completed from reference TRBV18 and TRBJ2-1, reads NAGVMQNPRHLVRRRGQEARLRCSPMKGHSHVYWYRQLPEEGLKFMVYLQKENIIDESGMPKERFSAEFPKEGPSILRIQQVVRGDSAAYFCASSPRPSGGSNEQFFGPGTRLTVL.

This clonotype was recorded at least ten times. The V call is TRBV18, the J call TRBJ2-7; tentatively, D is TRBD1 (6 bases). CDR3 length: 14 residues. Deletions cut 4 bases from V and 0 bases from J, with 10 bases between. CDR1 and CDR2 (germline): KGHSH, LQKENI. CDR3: CASSLGTSSYEQYF. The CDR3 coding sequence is TGTGCCAGCTCACTTGGGACAAGCTCCTACGAGCAGTACTTC.

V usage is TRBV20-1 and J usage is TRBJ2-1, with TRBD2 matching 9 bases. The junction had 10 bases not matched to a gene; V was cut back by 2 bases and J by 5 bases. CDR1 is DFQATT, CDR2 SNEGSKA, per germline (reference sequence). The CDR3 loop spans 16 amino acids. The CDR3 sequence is CSARMPSGTINNEQFF. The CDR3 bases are TGCAGTGCTAGAATGCCTAGCGGGACAATAAACAATGAGCAGTTCTTC.

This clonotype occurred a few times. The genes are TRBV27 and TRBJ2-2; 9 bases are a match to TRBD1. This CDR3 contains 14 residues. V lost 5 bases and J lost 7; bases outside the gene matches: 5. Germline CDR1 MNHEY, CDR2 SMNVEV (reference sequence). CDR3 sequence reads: CASSVYRGRGELFF. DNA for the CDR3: TGTGCCAGCAGTGTCTACAGGGGGCGCGGGGAGCTGTTTTTT.

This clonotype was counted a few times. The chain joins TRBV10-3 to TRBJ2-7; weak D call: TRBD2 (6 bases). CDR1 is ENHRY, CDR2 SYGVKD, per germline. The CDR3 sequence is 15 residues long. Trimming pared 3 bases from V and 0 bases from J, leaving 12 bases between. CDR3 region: CAISESGSVSYEQYF. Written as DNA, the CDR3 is TGTGCCATCAGTGAATCCGGGAGTGTCTCCTACGAGCAGTACTTC.